A single sample is the source of the 9 T cell receptor beta chains below, sequenced in a study of T cell repertoires in cytomegalovirus infection. These receptors lack a known antigen. TCRdb itself ran the reads through MiXCR, one entry per CDR3 protein. The data hold about 27,000 distinct CDR3 sequences, with under 20% observed a single time. The specimen was CD8+ T cells from cultured PBMCs, collected from culture after CMV antigen stimulation. The receptors derive from a human donor in good health (CMV status not recorded). Some clones in this sample may be carry-over from other donors' samples.

The chain is built from TRBV7-9 and TRBJ1-1; TRBD1 is a possible D gene (5 bases). Trimming removed 6 bases from V and 2 bases from J, with 10 bases in between. The CDR3 contains 13 residues. Germline V gene data show CDR1 as SEHNR and CDR2 as FQNEAQ (reference sequence). The CDR3 loop reads CASRPTGNTEAFF. The CDR3 region has the DNA TGTGCCAGCAGGCCTACAGGAAACACTGAAGCTTTCTTT. Complete variable domain (other parts from reference TRBV7-9 and TRBJ1-1): DTGVSQNPRHKITKRGQNVTFRCDPISEHNRLYWYRQTLGQGPEFLTYFQNEAQLEKSRLLSDRFSAERPKGSFSTLEIQRTEQGDSAMYLCASRPTGNTEAFFGQGTRLTVV.

The chain links TRBV7-9 to TRBJ1-1, with a weak D call TRBD1 (5 bases). Germline V CDR1 and CDR2: SEHNR, FQNEAQ (reference sequence). V lost 3 bases and J lost 0, with 8 bases in between. CDR3 length: 14 residues. This CDR3 is CASSFGGLNTEAFF. The CDR3 coding sequence is TGTGCCAGCAGCTTCGGGGGACTGAACACTGAAGCTTTCTTT. Full variable domain (outside the CDR3, taken from reference TRBV7-9 and TRBJ1-1): DTGVSQNPRHKITKRGQNVTFRCDPISEHNRLYWYRQTLGQGPEFLTYFQNEAQLEKSRLLSDRFSAERPKGSFSTLEIQRTEQGDSAMYLCASSFGGLNTEAFFGQGTRLTVV.

This clonotype was counted only a few times. The chain is built from TRBV20-1 and TRBJ2-1; 14 nucleotides align to TRBD2. The CDR3 covers 17 residues. V shed 0 bases and J 12 bases; nucleotides not matched to a gene: 13. Germline V lookup: CDR1 DFQATT, CDR2 SNEGSKA (reference sequence). The CDR3 sequence: CSARDLGTSGSILGQFF. CDR3 sequence (DNA): TGCAGTGCTAGAGACCTTGGGACTAGCGGGAGCATCTTGGGGCAGTTCTTC.

The chain links TRBV6-2 or TRBV6-3 to TRBJ1-1; TRBD1 might be the D (5 bases). The CDR3 has 14 amino acids. Germline CDR1 reads MNHEY; CDR2 reads SVGEGT. V lost 6 bases, J lost 8 bases, and 19 bases lay in between. The CDR3 is CASRPGGGFKEAFF. In DNA, the CDR3 is TGTGCCAGCAGACCCGGTGGGGGGTTTAAAGAAGCTTTCTTT.

The chain has TRBV19 and TRBJ1-1, with a possible D match to TRBD1 (5 bases). The length of the CDR3 is 14 residues. The germline CDR1 and CDR2 sequences are LNHDA and SQIVND (reference sequence). Trimming removed 3 bases from V and 6 bases from J, with 14 bases in between. CDR3 nucleotide sequence: TGTGCCAGTAGTATCGGCGGGGGGATATCTGAAGCTTTCTTT. Its translation: CASSIGGGISEAFF.

V usage is TRBV19 and J usage is TRBJ2-7; the D is unclear. CDR3 length: 11 residues. V was cut by 1 base and J by 6 bases, with 4 bases left in between. The germline gives CDR1 LNHDA, CDR2 SQIVND (reference sequence). CDR3: CASSIGVEQYF. CDR3 nucleotides: TGTGCCAGTAGTATAGGAGTCGAGCAGTACTTC.

The J gene is TRBJ2-7, the V gene TRBV7-6; D might be TRBD1 (7 bases). This CDR3 spans 13 amino acids. V lost 5 bases, J lost 2 bases, and 10 bases lay in between. Germline values: CDR1 SGHVS, CDR2 FNYEAQ. CDR3 bases: TGTGCCAGCAGCCCCAGGGGGGCCTACGAGCAGTACTTC. This gives the protein CASSPRGAYEQYF.

This clonotype occurred a few times. The chain uses TRBV20-1 and TRBJ1-2; TRBD1 matches at 7 bases. Germline V gene lookup returns CDR1 DFQATT and CDR2 SNEGSKA (reference sequence). With 2 bases clipped from V and 4 bases from J, the junction kept 4 bases outside the gene matches. The CDR3 extends over 13 amino acids. The CDR3 loop is CSARLRDSYGYTF. The CDR3 nucleotides read TGCAGTGCTAGATTGAGGGACAGCTATGGCTACACCTTC.

The chain employs TRBV4-1 and TRBJ2-1; D possibly corresponds to TRBD2 (5 bases). Germline V lookup: CDR1 MGHRA, CDR2 YSYEKL. The length of the CDR3 is 13 residues. Trimming pared 0 bases from V and 8 bases from J, leaving 8 bases between. The CDR3, as DNA: TGCGCCAGCAGCCAAGATAGAGGGTATGAGCAGTTCTTC. It encodes CASSQDRGYEQFF.